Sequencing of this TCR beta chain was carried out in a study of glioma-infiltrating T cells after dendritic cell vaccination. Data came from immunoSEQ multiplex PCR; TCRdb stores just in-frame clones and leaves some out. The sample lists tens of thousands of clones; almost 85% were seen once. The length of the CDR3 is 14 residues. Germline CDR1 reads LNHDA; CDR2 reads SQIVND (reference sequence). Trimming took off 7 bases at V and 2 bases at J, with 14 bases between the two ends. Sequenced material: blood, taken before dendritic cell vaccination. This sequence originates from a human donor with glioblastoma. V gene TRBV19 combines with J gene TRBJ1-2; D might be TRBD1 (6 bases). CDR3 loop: CASIQPGANYGYTF. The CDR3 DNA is TGTGCCAGTATACAACCAGGGGCGAACTATGGCTACACCTTC.